One and the same sample provided the 23 T cell receptor beta chains below, sequenced in a study of post-analysis software for immune sequencing data. These TCRs are of unknown antigen specificity. Overall study results and limits: Patients used about 5 TRBV segments, including TRBV5-6, TRBV5-1 and TRBV20-1, more often than controls.

Unique molecular identifiers featured in each of the TCR beta cDNA libraries. TCRdb itself ran the PCR reads through MiXCR, one entry per CDR3 protein. This sample carries roughly 730,000 distinct CDR3 sequences, 25% to 30% of them seen once, and the ten largest clones take around 0.56%. The sequenced sample was blood. The receptors here all came from a girl under 18 with multiple sclerosis.

The V and J genes are TRBV12-3 or TRBV12-4 and TRBJ2-1; possible D gene TRBD2, 5 bases. The CDR3 runs 14 residues. V gave up 7 bases and J gave up 4 bases, with 14 bases separating them. As DNA, the CDR3 is TGTGCCAGCATACCGGACTGGGGATACAATGAGCAGTTCTTC. It codes for CASIPDWGYNEQFF.

This clonotype was seen a few times. The chain couples TRBV5-1 to TRBJ2-1, with 9 bases aligning to TRBD2. The trim removed 3 bases at V and 0 bases at J, leaving 10 bases unmatched. The CDR3 sequence is 18 residues long. Germline V gene data show CDR1 as SGHRS and CDR2 as YFSETQ. The CDR3 sequence: CASSSETSGRYSYNEQFF. Written as DNA, the CDR3 is TGCGCCAGCAGCTCGGAGACTAGCGGCAGATACTCCTACAATGAGCAGTTCTTC.

Of note for this clonotype: A junction end diverges from the germline sequence, so it may reflect a read error. The J gene is TRBJ2-3, the V gene TRBV20-1; the D gene is possibly TRBD2 (5 bases). This CDR3 comprises 12 residues. Germline-derived CDR1 and CDR2 are DFQATT and SNEGSKA (reference sequence). CDR3 bases: TGCAGTGCAGAATTCCCGGGGTATACGCTGTATTTT. Translation gives CSAEFPGYTLYF.

The V call is TRBV25-1, the J call TRBJ2-5, with TRBD2 identical over 9 bases. CDR3 size: 18 residues. CDR1 is MGHDK, CDR2 SYGVNS, per germline. The V and J ends lost 2 bases and 3 bases, in that order; junction bases with no gene match: 13. CDR3 in amino acids: CASSEPWLAGLPKETQYF. Written as DNA, the CDR3 is TGTGCCAGCAGTGAACCATGGCTAGCGGGACTGCCGAAAGAGACCCAGTACTTC.

The CDR3 sequence is CATSAPGDTEAFF. In nucleotides, the CDR3 is TGTGCCACCAGTGCCCCGGGGGACACTGAAGCTTTCTTT. The gene calls are TRBV24-1 and TRBJ1-1; possible D gene TRBD1, 5 bases. The CDR3 totals 13 residues. CDR1 and CDR2 (germline): KGHDR, SFDVKD. Trimming left V 5 bases short and J 3 bases short, with 9 bases between.

The V call is TRBV6-1, the J call TRBJ2-7; 13 positions agree with TRBD2. The CDR3 is 18 residues long. The V gene's germline CDR1 is MNHNS and CDR2 SASEGT. Germline trimming cut 8 bases from V and 2 bases from J; bases unmatched to any gene: 15. CDR3 DNA: TGTGCCAGCGCACGGGGTTGGACTAGCGGGAGCGTACCCTACGAGCAGTACTTC. It translates to CASARGWTSGSVPYEQYF.

This clonotype was counted between two and nine times. The chain combines TRBV6-5 with TRBJ2-1; 7 positions agree with TRBD2. Germline CDR1 reads MNHEY; CDR2 reads SVGAGI. The CDR3 totals 15 residues. V shed 0 bases, J shed 7 bases, and the junction held 6 bases outside the gene matches. CDR3: CASSYSVGGPNEQFF. The DNA of the CDR3 is TGTGCCAGCAGTTACTCCGTGGGAGGGCCGAATGAGCAGTTCTTC.

This clonotype occurred a few times. The chain carries TRBV6-5 and TRBJ1-2, with 9 bases matching TRBD1. This CDR3 is built from 15 residues. After removal of 6 bases from V and 8 bases from J, the junction contained 13 bases not matched to a gene. CDR1 and CDR2 (germline): MNHEY, SVGAGI. The CDR3 DNA follows: TGTGCCAGCAGGCGGGAGAGGGGGACAGGGTACGGCTACACCTTC. It translates to CASRRERGTGYGYTF.

This clonotype was recorded a few times. At one of its ends the junction is not consistent with the germline gene, which may arise from a read error. This sequence joins TRBV7-9 and TRBJ2-5; D unresolved. CDR3 length: 12 residues. Per the germline V gene, CDR1 is SEHNR and CDR2 is FQNEAQ (reference sequence). This CDR3 is CASSQYQGTQYF. DNA for the CDR3: TGTGCCAGCAGCCAATATCAAGGGACCCAGTACTTC.

In its sample, this clonotype was seen a few times. V is TRBV7-2 and J is TRBJ2-1, with 8 positions matching TRBD2. Germline V gene lookup returns CDR1 SGHTA and CDR2 FQGNSA. V lost 1 base to trimming and J lost 7 bases; unmatched junction nucleotides: 12. This CDR3 has 17 residues. The CDR3 loop reads CASSLVRGGRPGNEQFF. The CDR3 nucleotides read TGTGCCAGCAGCTTAGTGAGAGGCGGGAGGCCCGGGAATGAGCAGTTCTTC.

This clonotype was seen only a few times. This sequence joins TRBV20-1 and TRBJ1-2; 7 positions match TRBD1. The CDR3 is made up of 12 amino acids. The germline V gene has CDR1 DFQATT and CDR2 SNEGSKA (reference sequence). The J segment lost 3 bases and the V segment lost 6 bases, leaving 4 bases of the junction unmatched. This chain's CDR3 is CSAGDSYYGYTF. The CDR3 bases are TGCAGTGCAGGGGACAGCTACTATGGCTACACCTTC.

The chain carries TRBV20-1 and TRBJ1-1, with 7 nucleotides matching TRBD1. In germline, CDR1 is DFQATT, CDR2 SNEGSKA (reference sequence). Germline trimming cut 6 bases from V and 0 bases from J; bases unmatched to any gene: 4. This CDR3 is 13 amino acids long. This chain's CDR3 is CSAGRGMNTEAFF. CDR3 bases: TGCAGTGCCGGCAGGGGGATGAACACTGAAGCTTTCTTT.

This clonotype occurred a few times. The junction departs from germline at one end; a sequencing error may be responsible. This chain uses TRBV4-1 with TRBJ2-7; no reliable D call. CDR1 and CDR2 from the germline V gene are MGHRA and YSYEKL. CDR3 size: 12 residues. The CDR3: CASSSAAYEQYF. CDR3 DNA: TGTGCCAGCAGTTCAGCTGCCTACGAGCAGTACTTC.

This clonotype was seen more than once but under ten times. J is TRBJ2-1 and V is TRBV3-1; TRBD2 matches 7 bases. Germline values: CDR1 LGHDT, CDR2 YNNKEL (reference sequence). V lost 6 bases to trimming and J lost 0 bases; unmatched junction nucleotides: 14. The CDR3 runs 18 residues. CDR3 in DNA: TGTGCCAGCAGTTTGGAGTTTAGCGGGTCAAGCTCCTACAATGAGCAGTTCTTC. Its protein product is CASSLEFSGSSSYNEQFF.

This chain connects TRBV27 to TRBJ2-7, with D possibly TRBD1 on 8 matching bases. This CDR3 has 16 amino acids. Between the trimmed V and J ends, which lost 7 bases and 2 bases, there was a span of 21 bases. CDR1 MNHEY and CDR2 SMNVEV come from the germline V gene (reference sequence). CDR3 sequence: CASILTAGDRTYEQYF. The CDR3 coding sequence is TGTGCCAGCATTCTAACCGCGGGGGACAGGACCTACGAGCAGTACTTC.

This clonotype was detected only a few times. CDR3 residues: CSVKGRDPAQYF. The CDR3 nucleotides are TGCAGCGTGAAAGGGCGGGACCCGGCCCAGTACTTC. The rearrangement uses TRBV29-1 and TRBJ2-7, with TRBD2 as a possible D gene (6 bases). The CDR3 extends over 12 amino acids. Germline-derived CDR1 and CDR2 are SQVTM and ANQGSEA. The ends were cut back, 6 bases at V and 10 bases at J, with 19 bases in the middle.

The genes are TRBV7-2 and TRBJ1-1; D call uncertain. Trimming removed 2 bases at V and 0 bases at J, with 10 bases between. The CDR3 spans 15 residues. In germline, CDR1 is SGHTA, CDR2 FQGNSA. Written as DNA, the CDR3 is TGTGCCAGCAGCTTATCGGGGATCGTGAACACTGAAGCTTTCTTT. Translation: CASSLSGIVNTEAFF.

This rearrangement joins TRBV28 to TRBJ2-7, with 9 positions matching TRBD2. The V gene end was trimmed by 5 bases and the J gene end by 7 bases; junction bases not matched to a gene: 12. CDR1 is MDHEN and CDR2 is SYDVKM in the germline V gene. The CDR3 runs 15 residues. CDR3 region: CASSPGTSRYNEQYF. The CDR3 region has the DNA TGTGCCAGCAGTCCCGGGACTAGCCGCTACAATGAGCAGTACTTC.

This chain uses TRBV5-1 with TRBJ2-1; 8 bases map to TRBD1. The CDR3 spans 16 residues. The ends lost 3 bases at V and 12 bases at J; junction bases unmatched: 17. In germline, CDR1 is SGHRS, CDR2 YFSETQ. CDR3 sequence (DNA): TGCGCCAGCAGCTCAGGCAGGGGGCGGTTAAGGGATGGGCAGTTCTTC. This encodes CASSSGRGRLRDGQFF.

The J gene is TRBJ1-4, the V gene TRBV7-2; D is possibly TRBD1 (6 bases). Germline V CDR1 and CDR2: SGHTA, FQGNSA. V lost 5 bases and J lost 0, with 16 bases in between. This CDR3 contains 17 residues. The CDR3 here is CASSPTGTRATNEKLFF. CDR3 DNA: TGTGCCAGCAGCCCGACCGGGACACGAGCAACTAATGAAAAACTGTTTTTT. Full variable domain (remainder filled in from reference TRBV7-2 and TRBJ1-4): GAGVSQSPSNKVTEKGKDVELRCDPISGHTALYWYRQSLGQGLEFLIYFQGNSAPDKSGLPSDRFSAERTGGSVSTLTIQRTQQEDSAVYLCASSPTGTRATNEKLFFGSGTQLSVL.

This clonotype was seen at least ten times. The chain joins TRBV7-2 to TRBJ2-7, with D uncertain. The germline gives CDR1 SGHTA, CDR2 FQGNSA. V was shortened by 0 bases and J by 7 bases, with 7 bases between the two germline ends. This CDR3 is built from 12 residues. The DNA of the CDR3 is TGTGCCAGCAGCTTAGCGGCGAGGGAGCAGTACTTC. It translates to CASSLAAREQYF. Using reference TRBV7-2 and TRBJ2-7 for the parts outside the CDR3, the full variable domain is GAGVSQSPSNKVTEKGKDVELRCDPISGHTALYWYRQSLGQGLEFLIYFQGNSAPDKSGLPSDRFSAERTGGSVSTLTIQRTQQEDSAVYLCASSLAAREQYFGPGTRLTVT.

This clonotype showed up just a few times. The chain employs TRBV6-1 and TRBJ2-7, with TRBD1 matching over 9 bases. CDR3 size: 16 residues. CDR1 and CDR2 (germline): MNHNS, SASEGT. J was trimmed by 1 base and V by 3 bases; bases with no gene match: 7. The CDR3 DNA sequence: TGTGCCAGCAGTGAGCCTTCCGGGACAGGGTCCTACGAGCAGTACTTC. It translates to CASSEPSGTGSYEQYF.

This clonotype was detected only a few times. The chain joins TRBV29-1 to TRBJ1-1, with 8 bases identical to TRBD1. V trimming: 2 bases; J trimming: 5 bases; junction bases outside the gene matches: 7. The CDR3 runs 14 residues. Looked up from germline, CDR1 is SQVTM and CDR2 is ANQGSEA. CDR3: CSVENGQGLTEAFF. CDR3 nucleotide sequence: TGCAGCGTTGAAAACGGACAGGGACTGACTGAAGCTTTCTTT.